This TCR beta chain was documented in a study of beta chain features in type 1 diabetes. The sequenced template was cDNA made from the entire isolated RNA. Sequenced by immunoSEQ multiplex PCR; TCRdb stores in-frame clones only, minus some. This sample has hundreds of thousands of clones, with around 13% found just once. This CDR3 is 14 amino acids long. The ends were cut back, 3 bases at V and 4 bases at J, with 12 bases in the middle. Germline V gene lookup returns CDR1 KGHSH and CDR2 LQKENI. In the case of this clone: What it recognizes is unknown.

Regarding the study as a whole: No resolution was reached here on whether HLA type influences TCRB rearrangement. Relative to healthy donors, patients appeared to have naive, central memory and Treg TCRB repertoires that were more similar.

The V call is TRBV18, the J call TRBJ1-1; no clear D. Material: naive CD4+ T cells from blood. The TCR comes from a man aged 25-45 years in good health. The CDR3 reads CASSPSPGLTEAFF. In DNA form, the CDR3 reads TGTGCCAGCTCACCTTCGCCCGGACTCACTGAAGCTTTCTTT.